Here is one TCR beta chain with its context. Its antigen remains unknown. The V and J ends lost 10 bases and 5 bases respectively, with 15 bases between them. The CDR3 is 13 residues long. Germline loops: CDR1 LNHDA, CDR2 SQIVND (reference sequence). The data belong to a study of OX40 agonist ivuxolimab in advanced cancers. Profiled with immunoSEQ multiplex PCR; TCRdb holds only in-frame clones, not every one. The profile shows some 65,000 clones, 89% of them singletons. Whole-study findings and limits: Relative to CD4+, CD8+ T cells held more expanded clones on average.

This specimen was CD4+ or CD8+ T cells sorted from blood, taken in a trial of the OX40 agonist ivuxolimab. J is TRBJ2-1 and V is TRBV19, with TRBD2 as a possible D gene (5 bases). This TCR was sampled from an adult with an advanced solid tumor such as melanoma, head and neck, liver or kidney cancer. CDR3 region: CAISRGGNNEQFF. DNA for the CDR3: TGTGCCATCTCCCGGGGTGGCAACAATGAGCAGTTCTTC.